The table lists the clone carrying this TCR beta chain with a few counts. This sample stems from a study of T cell repertoires in cytomegalovirus infection. TCRdb used MiXCR to reprocess the reads, holding one entry per CDR3 protein. The sample comprises 680,000 or so distinct CDR3 sequences, under 40% of which are singletons, and around 2.8% rests with the top ten. Germline-derived CDR1 and CDR2 are MGHRA and YSYEKL. CDR3 length equals 13 residues. V was clipped by 0 bases and J by 7 bases, with 4 bases between them. The TCR comes from a human donor in good health (CMV status not recorded). Some clones in this sample may be carry-over from other donors' samples. The J gene is TRBJ1-6, the V gene TRBV4-1; D uncertain. The sequencing sample was made of PBMCs. For the CDR3, the DNA is TGCGCCAGCAGCCAAGATGGCAATTCACCCCTCCACTTT. As protein: CASSQDGNSPLHF.